The 10 T cell receptor beta chains given below trace back to one sample, sequenced in a study of blood T cell repertoires in COVID-19. Profiled with immunoSEQ multiplex PCR; TCRdb holds only in-frame clones, not every one. This table holds over 250,000 clones, approximately 89% found once. Material: PBMCs or T cells enriched from blood (not recorded which). The receptors were sampled from a woman aged 55-75 years who had recovered from COVID-19.

The chain has TRBV24-1 and TRBJ2-1; TRBD2 matches 7 bases. Germline values: CDR1 KGHDR, CDR2 SFDVKD. The CDR3 contains 15 residues. V gave up 4 bases and J gave up 0 bases; unmatched junction bases: 2. The chain's CDR3 is CATSESGTSYNEQFF. CDR3 DNA sequence: TGTGCCACCAGTGAGAGCGGGACCTCCTACAATGAGCAGTTCTTC.

The genes are TRBV4-1 and TRBJ2-4, with 7 positions matching TRBD1. Germline assignment: CDR1 MGHRA and CDR2 YSYEKL. Germline trimming cut 3 bases from V and 3 bases from J; bases unmatched to any gene: 11. This CDR3 has 17 residues. DNA of the CDR3: TGCGCCAGCAGCCACTGGGGAGACAGGGTCGGCAAAAACATTCAGTACTTC. Amino acid sequence: CASSHWGDRVGKNIQYF.

The rearrangement uses TRBV24-1 and TRBJ1-2, with 8 bases identical to TRBD1. V trimming: 5 bases; J trimming: 3 bases; junction bases outside the gene matches: 4. This CDR3 has 14 residues. Germline V gene lookup returns CDR1 KGHDR and CDR2 SFDVKD. CDR3 sequence (DNA): TGTGCCACCAGTGCCGGACAGGGTTACTATGGCTACACCTTC. Translation gives CATSAGQGYYGYTF.

In regard to this clone: Different DNA sequences within this sample yield the same CDR3. The V call is TRBV11-2, the J call TRBJ2-1; TRBD2 aligns across 10 bases. Trimming at V came to 6 bases and at J to 7 bases, leaving 12 bases not matched to a gene. The germline CDR1 and CDR2 sequences are SGHAT and FQNNGV. The CDR3 is 16 residues long. CDR3 residues: CASSYSVAGGENEQFF. In nucleotides, the CDR3 is TGTGCCAGCAGTTACAGCGTAGCGGGGGGCGAGAATGAGCAGTTCTTC. Full variable domain (remainder filled in from reference TRBV11-2 and TRBJ2-1): EAGVAQSPRYKIIEKRQSVAFWCNPISGHATLYWYQQILGQGPKLLIQFQNNGVVDDSQLPKDRFSAERLKGVDSTLKIQPAKLEDSAVYLCASSYSVAGGENEQFFGPGTRLTVL.

The V and J genes are TRBV19 and TRBJ2-2, with D possibly being TRBD1 (6 bases). V gave up 6 bases and J gave up 3 bases, with 29 bases separating them. The germline CDR1 and CDR2 sequences are LNHDA and SQIVND (reference sequence). The CDR3 is 20 amino acids. This CDR3 is CASRGSRGMPSELHTGELFF. CDR3 nucleotides: TGTGCCAGTAGGGGGTCGAGGGGGATGCCTTCGGAGTTACACACCGGGGAGCTGTTTTTT.

V and J are TRBV28 and TRBJ2-7; 9 bases are shared with TRBD1. This CDR3 contains 15 residues. Germline V lookup: CDR1 MDHEN, CDR2 SYDVKM. The ends lost 3 bases at V and 4 bases at J; junction bases unmatched: 7. CDR3 nucleotide sequence: TGTGCCAGCAGTTTGGAACAGGGGGCGCAATACGAGCAGTACTTC. Its translation: CASSLEQGAQYEQYF.

The chain is built from TRBV6-5 and TRBJ2-7; D is perhaps TRBD2 (6 bases). V shed 8 bases and J shed 4 bases, with 15 bases lying between them. The CDR3 is made up of 13 amino acids. Germline V gene lookup returns CDR1 MNHEY and CDR2 SVGAGI. The CDR3 is CASGTRGGYEQYF. CDR3 bases: TGTGCCAGCGGGACTCGGGGCGGGTACGAGCAGTACTTC.

The chain has TRBV30 and TRBJ1-1; D is possibly TRBD1 (5 bases). Germline lookup yields CDR1 GTSNPN and CDR2 SVGIG (reference sequence). Trimming shortened V by 3 bases and J by 6 bases, and 20 bases separated the two germline ends. The CDR3 sequence is 15 residues long. Here the CDR3 DNA reads TGTGCCTGGAGAGATCCGGACCGGTCGGGGGCTGAAGCTTTCTTT. The encoded protein is CAWRDPDRSGAEAFF.

In its sample, this clone was seen once. The chain recombines TRBV11-3 with TRBJ2-7, with 7 bases matching TRBD1. CDR3 size: 15 residues. Unmatched junction bases numbered 5, after V lost 3 bases and J lost 0 bases. Per the germline V gene, CDR1 is SGHNT and CDR2 is YENEEA. As DNA, the CDR3 is TGTGCCAGCAGCTTTAGGACAGGACCCTCCTACGAGCAGTACTTC. Amino acids: CASSFRTGPSYEQYF.

The V and J genes are TRBV28 and TRBJ2-1, with D perhaps TRBD2 (7 bases). Trimming shortened V by 7 bases and J by 8 bases, and 21 bases separated the two germline ends. There are 15 residues in the CDR3. Germline V gene sequence: CDR1 MDHEN, CDR2 SYDVKM. The CDR3 nucleotides read TGTGCCAGCACTTGGGGAGGGGGAGGGGTGGATGAGCAGTTCTTC. This encodes CASTWGGGGVDEQFF.